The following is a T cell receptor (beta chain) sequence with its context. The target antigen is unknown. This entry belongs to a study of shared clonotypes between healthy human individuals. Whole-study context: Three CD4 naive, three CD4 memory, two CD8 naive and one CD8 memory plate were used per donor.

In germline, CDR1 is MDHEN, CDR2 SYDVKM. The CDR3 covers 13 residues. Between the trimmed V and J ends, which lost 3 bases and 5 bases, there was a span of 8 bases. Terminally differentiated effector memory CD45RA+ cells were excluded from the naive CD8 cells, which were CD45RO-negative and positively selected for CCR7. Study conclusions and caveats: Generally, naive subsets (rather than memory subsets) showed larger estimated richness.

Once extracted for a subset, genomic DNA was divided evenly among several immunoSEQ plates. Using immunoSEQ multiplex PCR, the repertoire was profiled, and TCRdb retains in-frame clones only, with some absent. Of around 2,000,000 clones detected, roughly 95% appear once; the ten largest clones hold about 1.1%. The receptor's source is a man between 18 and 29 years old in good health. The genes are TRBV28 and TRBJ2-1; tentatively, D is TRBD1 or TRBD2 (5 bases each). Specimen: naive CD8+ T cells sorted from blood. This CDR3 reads CASSFGTDNEQFF. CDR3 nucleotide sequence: TGTGCCAGCAGTTTTGGGACCGACAATGAGCAGTTCTTC.